This TCR beta chain was found in a study of technical replicates of blood from several donors. Germline V gene data show CDR1 as SGHNT and CDR2 as YYREEE (reference sequence). This CDR3 comprises 13 residues. Trimming stripped 5 bases from V and 5 bases from J, with 8 bases between. TCRdb keeps only in-frame clones here, not all; method: immunoSEQ multiplex PCR. The sample consists of around 77,000 clones, roughly 89% of them appearing once. V is TRBV5-4 and J is TRBJ2-6; tentative D call: TRBD1 (5 bases). The source of this sequence is a human donor in good health. The source material was T cells isolated from PBMCs. The CDR3 DNA sequence: TGTGCCAGCAGGCTGGACAGGGCCAACGTCCTGACTTTC. This codes for CASRLDRANVLTF.